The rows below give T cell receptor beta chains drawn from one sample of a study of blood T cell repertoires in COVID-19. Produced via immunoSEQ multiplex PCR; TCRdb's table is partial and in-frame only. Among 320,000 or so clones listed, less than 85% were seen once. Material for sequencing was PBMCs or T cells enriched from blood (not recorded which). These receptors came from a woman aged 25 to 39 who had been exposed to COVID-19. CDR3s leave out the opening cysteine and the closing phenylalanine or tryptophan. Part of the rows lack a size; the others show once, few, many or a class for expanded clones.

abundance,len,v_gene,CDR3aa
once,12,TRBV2,ASGPGRAINEQF
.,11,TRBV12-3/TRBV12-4,ASSLVVNTEAF
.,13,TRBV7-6,ASSLGRGTNTEAF
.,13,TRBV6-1,ASSELLDRAYGYT
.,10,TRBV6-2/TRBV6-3,ASSSVRREQY
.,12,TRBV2,ASGGRDRVNEQY
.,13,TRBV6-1,ASSEFYRGYSPLH
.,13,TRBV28,ASSFPRQGFYGYT
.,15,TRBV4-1,ASSQALQGQVKYGYT
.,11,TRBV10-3,AIGQGAADTQY
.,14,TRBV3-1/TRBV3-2,ASSQAGRGGRNTQY
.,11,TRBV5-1,ASSKDSNYGYT
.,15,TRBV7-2,ASSQEDRGFPLDEQF
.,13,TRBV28,ASSLLARSYNEQF
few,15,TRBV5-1,ASSLYPSETSTDTQY
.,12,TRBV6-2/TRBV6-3,ASRPTSGYNEQF
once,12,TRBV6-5,ARRGQNNSYEQY
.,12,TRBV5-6,ASNSRGVREKLF
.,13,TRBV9,ASSVGAPGMEPQH